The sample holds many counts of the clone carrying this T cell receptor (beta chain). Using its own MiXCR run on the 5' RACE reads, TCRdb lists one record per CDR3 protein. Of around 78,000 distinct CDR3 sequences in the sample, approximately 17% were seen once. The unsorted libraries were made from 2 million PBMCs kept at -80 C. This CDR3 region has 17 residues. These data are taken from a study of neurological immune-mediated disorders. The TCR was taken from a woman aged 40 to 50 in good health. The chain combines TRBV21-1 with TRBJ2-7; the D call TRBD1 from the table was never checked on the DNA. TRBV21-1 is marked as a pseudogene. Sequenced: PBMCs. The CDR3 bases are TGTGCCAGCAGCAAAGGTTTTAAGGGCAGGGGAAGGTACGAGCAGTACGTC. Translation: CASSKGFKGRGRYEQYV.